This T cell receptor beta chain was recorded in a study of T-cell memory formation after mild COVID-19. In this sample, this clonotype turned up a few times. V was trimmed by 2 bases and J by 3 bases, leaving 11 bases between them. The CDR3 has 14 residues. In TCRdb, the 5' RACE reads were re-called with MiXCR into one record per CDR3 protein. The table has some 350,000 distinct CDR3 sequences, 15% to 20% seen once. This sequence joins TRBV12-3 or TRBV12-4 and TRBJ2-7, with a tentative D call TRBD2 (6 bases). What was sequenced was PBMCs or a T cell subset sorted from them (not recorded which). The TCR was taken from a man between 18 and 35 years old who had mild COVID-19 (a few samples of this study predate the infection). Cell type and time point are not known. In DNA form, the CDR3 reads TGTGCCAGCAGTTTACGCCCGGGGGACTACGAGCAGTACTTC. Its protein is CASSLRPGDYEQYF.